The clone carrying this T cell receptor (beta chain) appeared a few times. The CDR3 consists of 12 residues. CDR1 DFQATT and CDR2 SNEGSKA come from the germline V gene (reference sequence). V was shortened by 3 bases and J by 3 bases, with 5 bases between the two germline ends. The entry originates in a study of patients and donors after allogeneic stem cell transplantation. TCRdb passed the RT-PCR reads through MiXCR, listing each CDR3 protein once. The sample holds about 400,000 distinct CDR3 sequences, 16% seen once. Specimen: blood, either unsorted or a sorted T cell fraction (not recorded which). This receptor was identified in a human donor who was either an allogeneic HSCT recipient or a stem cell or donor lymphocyte infusion donor (not recorded which). It is not recorded whose cells these are; they may come from a transplant donor. This chain links TRBV20-1 with TRBJ2-2; D is ambiguous. CDR3 in amino acids: CSARSHTGELFF. The CDR3 bases are TGCAGTGCTAGGAGTCACACCGGGGAGCTGTTTTTT.